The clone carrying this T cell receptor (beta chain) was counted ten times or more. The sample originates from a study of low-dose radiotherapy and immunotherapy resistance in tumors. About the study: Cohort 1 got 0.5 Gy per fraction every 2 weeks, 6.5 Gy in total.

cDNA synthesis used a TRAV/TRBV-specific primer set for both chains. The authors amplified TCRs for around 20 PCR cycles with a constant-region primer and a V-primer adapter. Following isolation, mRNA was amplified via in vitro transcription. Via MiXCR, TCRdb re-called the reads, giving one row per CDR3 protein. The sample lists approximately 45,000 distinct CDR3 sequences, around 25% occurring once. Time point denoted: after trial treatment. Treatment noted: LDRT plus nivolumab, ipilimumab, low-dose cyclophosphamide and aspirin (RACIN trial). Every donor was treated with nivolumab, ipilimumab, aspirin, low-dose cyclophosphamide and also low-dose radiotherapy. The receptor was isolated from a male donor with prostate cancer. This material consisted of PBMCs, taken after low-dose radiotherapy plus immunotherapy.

CDR3 in amino acids: CASSAQRNEQFF. CDR3 in DNA: TGTGCCAGCAGTGCTCAAAGGAATGAGCAGTTCTTC. The chain carries TRBV2 and TRBJ2-1; no clear D. The CDR3 extends over 12 amino acids. The V gene lost 4 bases and the J gene lost 7 bases, with 8 bases spanning the gap. From germline, CDR1 is SNHLY and CDR2 FYNNEI.